These 19 T cell receptor beta chains originate from one sample sequenced in a study of cytomegalovirus exposure and HLA in healthy donors. Use of 60 Vbeta and 13 Jbeta primers characterized the PCR. TCRdb keeps only in-frame clones here, not all; method: immunoSEQ multiplex PCR. The sample includes some 120,000 clones, approximately 87% seen only once; the top ten take 20%. Sequenced sample: PBMCs. The receptors originated from a young man in good health and CMV-seropositive.

The chain links TRBV30 to TRBJ1-4; D is possibly TRBD1 (6 bases). V shed 3 bases and J shed 4 bases, with 12 bases lying between them. Germline V gives CDR1 GTSNPN, CDR2 SVGIG (reference sequence). This CDR3 is 14 amino acids long. The CDR3 nucleotides are TGTGCCTGGAGATGGGGGCCTGGTAATGAAAAACTGTTTTTT. The encoded protein is CAWRWGPGNEKLFF.

V is TRBV15 and J is TRBJ1-4, with D uncertain. Germline loops: CDR1 LNHNV, CDR2 YYDKDF (reference sequence). V gave up 5 bases and J gave up 5 bases, with 18 bases separating them. CDR3 length: 16 residues. The CDR3 reads CATSRETSGWNEKLFF. The CDR3 DNA follows: TGTGCCACCAGCCGGGAAACTTCGGGCTGGAATGAAAAACTGTTTTTT.

There are a few counts of this clone. The chain carries TRBV5-6 and TRBJ1-5; 7 bases line up with TRBD1. The CDR3 covers 15 residues. The germline gives CDR1 SGHDT, CDR2 YYEEEE. J gave up 3 bases and V 0 bases, and 3 bases lay outside the gene matches. CDR3 residues: CASSLGRGDNQPQHF. For the CDR3, the DNA is TGTGCCAGCAGCTTGGGCAGGGGGGACAATCAGCCCCAGCATTTT.

The rearrangement joins TRBV5-8 to TRBJ1-5; 8 bases are shared with TRBD1. The CDR3 has 14 residues. Germline loops: CDR1 SGHTS, CDR2 YDEGEE. V shed 3 bases and J 5 bases; nucleotides not matched to a gene: 4. Here the CDR3 reads CASSYGTGYQPQHF. The CDR3 coding sequence is TGTGCCAGCAGCTACGGGACAGGCTATCAGCCCCAGCATTTT.

The J gene is TRBJ1-6, the V gene TRBV7-6, with D perhaps matching TRBD1 (6 bases). The CDR3 length is 16 residues. Germline CDR1 SGHVS, CDR2 FNYEAQ. V gave up 0 bases and J gave up 6 bases, with 12 bases separating them. CDR3 coding DNA: TGTGCCAGCAGCTTAGCGCAAGGGGGAATTAATTCACCCCTCCACTTT. The encoded protein is CASSLAQGGINSPLHF.

The chain joins TRBV4-1 to TRBJ1-3, with D perhaps matching TRBD1 (6 bases). Trimming took off 1 base at V and 4 bases at J, with 14 bases between the two ends. The CDR3 covers 16 residues. Germline values: CDR1 MGHRA, CDR2 YSYEKL. The CDR3 loop is CASSQVNRERGNTIYF. The CDR3 DNA reads TGCGCCAGCAGCCAAGTCAACAGGGAGCGCGGAAACACCATATATTTT.

This clone was seen only once. The chain carries TRBV11-2 and TRBJ2-5, with 10 nucleotides matching TRBD2. The CDR3 consists of 15 residues. V gave up 6 bases and J gave up 4 bases; unmatched junction bases: 8. Germline assignment: CDR1 SGHAT and CDR2 FQNNGV. The CDR3 sequence: CASSGSGGTGETQYF. The CDR3 coding sequence is TGTGCCAGCAGTGGTAGCGGGGGGACTGGAGAGACCCAGTACTTC.

V and J are TRBV5-4 and TRBJ1-1; D is possibly TRBD1 (6 bases). V was pared by 4 bases and J by 10 bases, with 17 bases between. Germline V lookup: CDR1 SGHNT, CDR2 YYREEE (reference sequence). The CDR3 contains 13 residues. CDR3 in DNA: TGTGCCAGCAGCCCAGGACAGCTCGGTGTAGCTTTCTTT. Amino acids: CASSPGQLGVAFF.

J is TRBJ1-1 and V is TRBV28; maybe TRBD1 (6 bases). Germline V gives CDR1 MDHEN, CDR2 SYDVKM. The CDR3 length is 15 residues. V was pared by 4 bases and J by 1 base, with 13 bases between. The CDR3 loop reads CASSSVRGRNTEAFF. For the CDR3, the DNA is TGTGCCAGCAGTTCCGTCAGGGGAAGGAACACTGAAGCTTTCTTT.

The chain links TRBV9 to TRBJ2-1; weak D call: TRBD1 (6 bases). CDR3 length: 16 residues. Trimming shortened V by 0 bases and J by 0 bases, and 10 bases separated the two germline ends. Germline CDR1 is SGDLS and CDR2 is YYNGEE. The CDR3 reads CASSVDGGLSYNEQFF. Written as DNA, the CDR3 is TGTGCCAGCAGCGTAGATGGGGGCCTCTCCTACAATGAGCAGTTCTTC.

The chain couples TRBV5-1 to TRBJ1-1, with D possibly TRBD1 on 6 matching bases. The CDR3 has 14 amino acids. V was shortened by 0 bases and J by 5 bases, with 11 bases between the two germline ends. Germline V gene lookup returns CDR1 SGHRS and CDR2 YFSETQ. The CDR3 protein is CASSLGAGVTEAFF. In DNA, the CDR3 is TGCGCCAGCAGCTTGGGGGCAGGGGTTACTGAAGCTTTCTTT.

The rearrangement links TRBV9 to TRBJ2-7; 8 bases align to TRBD1. The germline CDR1 and CDR2 sequences are SGDLS and YYNGEE. This CDR3 has 14 amino acids. Losses at the gene ends were 4 bases for V and 6 bases for J; bases not matched to a gene: 9. The CDR3 region is CASSSRGQGSEQYF. The DNA of the CDR3 is TGTGCCAGCAGCTCCCGCGGACAGGGCTCCGAGCAGTACTTC.

This sequence joins TRBV27 and TRBJ2-2; a possible D gene is TRBD2 (5 bases). Trimming left V 2 bases short and J 8 bases short, with 12 bases between. This CDR3 spans 14 amino acids. Germline CDR1 MNHEY, CDR2 SMNVEV (reference sequence). CDR3 bases: TGTGCCAGCAGTTTAGGAGGAGTCTATGGGGAGCTGTTTTTT. Amino acids: CASSLGGVYGELFF.

The rearrangement uses TRBV5-1 and TRBJ2-7; 7 nucleotides agree with TRBD2. V shed 8 bases and J 2 bases; nucleotides not matched to a gene: 4. The germline CDR1 and CDR2 sequences are SGHRS and YFSETQ. The CDR3 runs to 12 residues. This CDR3 reads CASAGETYEQYF. CDR3 sequence (DNA): TGCGCCAGTGCGGGAGAGACCTACGAGCAGTACTTC.

This clone was found a few times. V usage is TRBV15 and J usage is TRBJ1-1; D ambiguous. Trimming shortened V by 5 bases and J by 0 bases, and 13 bases separated the two germline ends. The CDR3 is 15 residues long. Germline values: CDR1 LNHNV, CDR2 YYDKDF (reference sequence). In nucleotides, the CDR3 is TGTGCCACCAGCGGTGAAGGACTGTTGAACACTGAAGCTTTCTTT. Translating it yields CATSGEGLLNTEAFF.

Comment on this clone: The sample contains more than one DNA sequence encoding this CDR3. The rearrangement links TRBV6-5 to TRBJ2-7, with 10 bases that match TRBD1. This CDR3 has 16 amino acids. The trim removed 0 bases at V and 5 bases at J, leaving 7 bases unmatched. Per the germline V gene, CDR1 is MNHEY and CDR2 is SVGAGI. Here the CDR3 DNA reads TGTGCCAGCAGTTACTCAACCGGGACAGGGGTTCACGAGCAGTACTTC. Amino acid sequence: CASSYSTGTGVHEQYF.

The chain employs TRBV5-6 and TRBJ1-2; TRBD1 matches at 9 bases. The trim removed 4 bases at V and 4 bases at J, leaving 8 bases unmatched. The CDR3 has 15 residues. Germline V gene data show CDR1 as SGHDT and CDR2 as YYEEEE. The CDR3 region is CASSPRDREFYGYTF. As DNA, the CDR3 is TGTGCCAGCAGCCCCAGGGACAGGGAATTCTATGGCTACACCTTC.

This clone came up a few times. The V call is TRBV6-1, the J call TRBJ1-2, with D possibly TRBD1 on 5 matching bases. Trimming cost V 3 bases and J 8 bases, with 22 bases left between them. The germline V gene encodes CDR1 MNHNS and CDR2 SASEGT. CDR3 length: 16 residues. CDR3 sequence reads: CASSEPSSPGKGGYTF. CDR3 DNA sequence: TGTGCCAGCAGTGAGCCTTCTTCCCCAGGGAAAGGGGGCTACACCTTC.

The chain joins TRBV5-1 to TRBJ2-3; 9 nucleotides match TRBD2. V gave up 3 bases and J gave up 1 base; unmatched junction bases: 3. Germline V gives CDR1 SGHRS, CDR2 YFSETQ. This CDR3 region has 15 residues. The CDR3 loop reads CASSWGGGGTDTQYF. The DNA for the CDR3 is TGCGCCAGCAGCTGGGGCGGGGGGGGCACAGATACGCAGTATTTT.